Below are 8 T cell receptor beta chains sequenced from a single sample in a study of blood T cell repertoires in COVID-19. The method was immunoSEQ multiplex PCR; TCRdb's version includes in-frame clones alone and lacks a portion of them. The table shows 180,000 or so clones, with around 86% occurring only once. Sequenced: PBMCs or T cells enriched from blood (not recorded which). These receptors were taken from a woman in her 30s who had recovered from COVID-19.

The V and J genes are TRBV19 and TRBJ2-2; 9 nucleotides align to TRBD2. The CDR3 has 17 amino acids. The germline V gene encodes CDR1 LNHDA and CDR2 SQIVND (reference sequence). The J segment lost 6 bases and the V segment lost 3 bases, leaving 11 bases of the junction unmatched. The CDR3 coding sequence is TGTGCCAGTAGTATCGGGGTAGCGGGAGTTCGGGCCGGGGAGCTGTTTTTT. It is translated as CASSIGVAGVRAGELFF. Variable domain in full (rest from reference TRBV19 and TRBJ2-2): DGGITQSPKYLFRKEGQNVTLSCEQNLNHDAMYWYRQDPGQGLRLIYYSQIVNDFQKGDIAEGYSVSREKKESFPLTVTSAQKNPTAFYLCASSIGVAGVRAGELFFGEGSRLTVL.

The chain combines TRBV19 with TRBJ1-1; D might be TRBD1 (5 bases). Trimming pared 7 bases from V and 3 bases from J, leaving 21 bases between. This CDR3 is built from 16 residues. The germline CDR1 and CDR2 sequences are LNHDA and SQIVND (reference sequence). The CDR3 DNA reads TGTGCCAGTAAAGCTCTCCGGGGGACGAGTGACACTGAAGCTTTCTTT. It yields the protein CASKALRGTSDTEAFF.

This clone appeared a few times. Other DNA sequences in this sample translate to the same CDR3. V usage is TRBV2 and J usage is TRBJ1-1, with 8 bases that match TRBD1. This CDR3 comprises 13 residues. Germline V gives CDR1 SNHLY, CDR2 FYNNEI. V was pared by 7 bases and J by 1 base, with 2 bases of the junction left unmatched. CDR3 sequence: CASTQGENTEAFF. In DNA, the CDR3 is TGTGCCAGCACACAGGGGGAGAACACTGAAGCTTTCTTT.

The CDR3 here is CASSEGLIYGYTF. The CDR3 bases are TGTGCCAGCAGTGAAGGACTCATCTATGGCTACACCTTC. This sequence joins TRBV2 and TRBJ1-2; D is undetermined. V lost 1 base, J lost 4 bases, and 7 bases lay in between. The CDR3 has 13 residues. In germline, CDR1 is SNHLY, CDR2 FYNNEI.

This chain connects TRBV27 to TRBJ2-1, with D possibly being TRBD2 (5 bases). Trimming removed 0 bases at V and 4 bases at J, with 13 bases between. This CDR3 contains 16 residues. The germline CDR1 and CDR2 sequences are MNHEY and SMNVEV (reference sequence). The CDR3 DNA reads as TGTGCCAGCAGTTTATCTGGGGATCGACTATACAATGAGCAGTTCTTC. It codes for CASSLSGDRLYNEQFF.

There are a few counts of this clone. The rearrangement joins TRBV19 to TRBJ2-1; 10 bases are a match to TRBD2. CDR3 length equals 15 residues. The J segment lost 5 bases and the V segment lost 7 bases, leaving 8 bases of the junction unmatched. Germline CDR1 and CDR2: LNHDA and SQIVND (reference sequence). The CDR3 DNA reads TGTGCCAGTATCGACGGACTAGCGGAAAACAATGAGCAGTTCTTC. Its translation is CASIDGLAENNEQFF.

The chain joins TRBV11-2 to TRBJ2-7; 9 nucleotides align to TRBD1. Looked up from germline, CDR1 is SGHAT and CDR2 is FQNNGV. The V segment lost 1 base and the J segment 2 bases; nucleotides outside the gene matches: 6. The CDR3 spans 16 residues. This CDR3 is CASSLGYRDRAYEQYF. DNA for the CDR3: TGTGCCAGCAGCTTAGGGTACCGGGACAGGGCCTACGAGCAGTACTTC.

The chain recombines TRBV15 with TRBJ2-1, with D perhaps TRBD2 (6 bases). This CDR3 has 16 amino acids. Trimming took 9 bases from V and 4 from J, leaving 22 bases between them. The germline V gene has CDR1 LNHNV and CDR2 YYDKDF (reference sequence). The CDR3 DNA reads TGTGCCACACGCGGGGCTAGCGAGAACAAGTACAATGAGCAGTTCTTC. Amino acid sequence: CATRGASENKYNEQFF.